These 18 T cell receptor beta chains share one sample of origin, sequenced in a study of PD-1 blockade in classical Hodgkin lymphoma (TCRdb year 2020). The library relied on the immunoSEQ multiplex PCR assay. TCRdb retrieved this table from immuneACCESS and kept in-frame rearrangements only. Not all clones are present; in checked studies, unresolved V genes account for under half, and no reason is known for the remainder. This sample holds some 34,000 clones; roughly 91% were observed only once. The leading ten clones occupy about 0.22% of the sample. Read against the paper, the sample's time point label means: newly diagnosed, previously untreated cHL patient sample. Magnetic negative selection with a Miltenyi CD4+ T cell isolation kit was used to purify CD4+ T cells from thawed PBMCs. The sequencing input was CD4+ T cells from blood. These receptors were collected from a human donor with classical Hodgkin lymphoma.

V gene TRBV28 combines with J gene TRBJ2-1; 11 bases match TRBD2. V trimming: 3 bases; J trimming: 1 base; junction bases outside the gene matches: 8. The germline gives CDR1 MDHEN, CDR2 SYDVKM. There are 18 residues in the CDR3. CDR3 nucleotides: TGTGCCAGCAGTTTTCTATGGGCTAGCGGGAGGTCCTACAATGAGCAGTTCTTC. The encoded protein is CASSFLWASGRSYNEQFF.

This clone was seen a single time. The J gene is TRBJ1-1, the V gene TRBV27; 8 bases are shared with TRBD1. V shed 6 bases and J 5 bases; nucleotides not matched to a gene: 8. The germline V gene encodes CDR1 MNHEY and CDR2 SMNVEV (reference sequence). The CDR3 contains 14 residues. In nucleotides, the CDR3 is TGTGCCAGCAGCAACAGGGGGGGAAAGACTGAAGCTTTCTTT. Its protein is CASSNRGGKTEAFF.

This chain links TRBV10-3 with TRBJ1-1, with 10 bases lining up with TRBD1. The CDR3 spans 13 residues. Germline V CDR1 and CDR2: ENHRY, SYGVKD. V was pared by 10 bases and J by 3 bases, with 5 bases of the junction left unmatched. CDR3 loop: CASRQGADTEAFF. Written as DNA, the CDR3 is TGTGCCAGCAGACAGGGGGCAGACACTGAAGCTTTCTTT.

The chain joins TRBV9 to TRBJ1-3; 7 positions agree with TRBD1. Germline-derived CDR1 and CDR2 are SGDLS and YYNGEE. The CDR3 is 16 residues long. The V and J ends lost 4 bases and 0 bases, in that order; junction bases with no gene match: 7. The CDR3 DNA follows: TGTGCCAGCAGCCTAGGACAGGCGCGCTCTGGAAACACCATATATTTT. This encodes CASSLGQARSGNTIYF.

Here the CDR3 reads CASSPHRDPFEKLFF. CDR3 coding DNA: TGTGCCAGCAGTCCCCACAGGGACCCTTTTGAAAAACTGTTTTTT. The rearrangement joins TRBV7-2 to TRBJ1-4, with a possible D match to TRBD1 (6 bases). CDR3 length equals 15 residues. The V gene lost 6 bases and the J gene lost 7 bases, with 18 bases spanning the gap. The germline gives CDR1 SGHTA, CDR2 FQGNSA.

This rearrangement joins TRBV7-3 to TRBJ1-1; D gene uncertain. Trimming shortened V by 5 bases and J by 0 bases, and 19 bases separated the two germline ends. The CDR3 consists of 17 residues. Per germline, CDR1 SGHTA and CDR2 FQGTGA. In nucleotides, the CDR3 is TGTGCCAGCAGCCTCGGCCCGGTGAACCAAATGAACACTGAAGCTTTCTTT. As protein: CASSLGPVNQMNTEAFF.

This clone was recorded once. The chain has TRBV9 and TRBJ1-1, with TRBD1 matching 8 bases. The V segment lost 5 bases and the J segment 1 base; nucleotides outside the gene matches: 10. CDR3 size: 16 residues. Germline CDR1 is SGDLS and CDR2 is YYNGEE. CDR3 nucleotide sequence: TGTGCCAGCAGTGGAGACGGGACAGGTCGGAACACTGAAGCTTTCTTT. Its protein product is CASSGDGTGRNTEAFF.

This chain connects TRBV6-5 to TRBJ2-3; TRBD2 matches at 12 bases. V lost 4 bases, J lost 5 bases, and 7 bases stayed unmatched. Germline loops: CDR1 MNHEY, CDR2 SVGAGI. The CDR3 contains 16 residues. CDR3 nucleotide sequence: TGTGCCAGCAGTTCCAGCCTAGCGGGGGGGCAAGATACGCAGTATTTT. Protein sequence: CASSSSLAGGQDTQYF.

The rearrangement uses TRBV6-5 and TRBJ1-5; D remains unclear. The CDR3 runs 13 residues. Germline CDR1 is MNHEY and CDR2 is SVGAGI. V lost 8 bases and J lost 0, with 8 bases in between. CDR3 nucleotides: TGTGCCAGCGGTCGCGATAGCAATCAGCCCCAGCATTTT. This sequence encodes CASGRDSNQPQHF.

The V gene is TRBV2, the J gene TRBJ1-1; D perhaps matches TRBD1 (5 bases). Trimming left V 4 bases short and J 7 bases short, with 19 bases between. This CDR3 contains 15 residues. The germline V gene has CDR1 SNHLY and CDR2 FYNNEI. The CDR3 loop reads CASSAPRQGVGEAFF. CDR3 nucleotides: TGTGCCAGCAGTGCCCCACGGCAGGGAGTCGGTGAAGCTTTCTTT.

The rearrangement joins TRBV19 to TRBJ2-7; 8 bases match TRBD2. V dropped 4 bases and J dropped 2; count of bases not matched to a gene: 7. This CDR3 comprises 15 residues. Per germline, CDR1 LNHDA and CDR2 SQIVND (reference sequence). The CDR3 DNA is TGTGCCAGTAGTAGGGAAGCGGGAGTTGCCTACGAGCAGTACTTC. Translating it yields CASSREAGVAYEQYF.

The genes are TRBV25-1 and TRBJ1-1; perhaps TRBD1 as D (6 bases). CDR1 is MGHDK and CDR2 is SYGVNS in the germline V gene. V dropped 11 bases and J dropped 6 bases, with 16 bases sitting between them. This CDR3 is built from 12 residues. CDR3 in amino acids: CASAQGRAEAFF. The CDR3 DNA follows: TGTGCCTCGGCCCAGGGGCGGGCTGAAGCTTTCTTT.

J is TRBJ2-7 and V is TRBV7-2; 7 bases map to TRBD2. This CDR3 is 16 amino acids long. Per germline, CDR1 SGHTA and CDR2 FQGNSA. The J segment lost 1 base and the V segment lost 1 base, leaving 7 bases of the junction unmatched. CDR3 sequence: CASSLGSAGPSYEQYF. In nucleotides, the CDR3 is TGTGCCAGCAGCTTAGGGTCAGCGGGACCGTCCTACGAGCAGTACTTC. The full variable domain, in which reference TRBV7-2 and TRBJ2-7 provide the parts outside the CDR3, is GAGVSQSPSNKVTEKGKDVELRCDPISGHTALYWYRQSLGQGLEFLIYFQGNSAPDKSGLPSDRFSAERTGGSVSTLTIQRTQQEDSAVYLCASSLGSAGPSYEQYFGPGTRLTVT.

This chain connects TRBV5-4 to TRBJ2-7, with TRBD2 matching 14 bases. Germline CDR1 is SGHNT and CDR2 is YYREEE (reference sequence). This CDR3 region has 15 residues. The J segment lost 7 bases and the V segment lost 4 bases, leaving 7 bases of the junction unmatched. The CDR3 sequence is CASSGLAGGLHEQYF. The CDR3 nucleotides read TGTGCCAGCAGCGGACTAGCGGGGGGCTTGCATGAGCAGTACTTC.

The chain is built from TRBV7-3 and TRBJ2-6, with D maybe TRBD2 (6 bases). CDR1 and CDR2 (germline): SGHTA, FQGTGA. V was shortened by 1 base and J by 0 bases, with 13 bases between the two germline ends. CDR3 length: 18 residues. CDR3 amino acids: CASSLIGRFASGANVLTF. The CDR3 coding sequence is TGTGCCAGCAGCTTAATAGGGAGGTTCGCCTCTGGGGCCAACGTCCTGACTTTC.

The gene calls are TRBV5-1 and TRBJ1-5, with 7 bases that match TRBD1. With 4 bases clipped from V and 0 bases from J, the junction kept 4 bases outside the gene matches. Germline V gene lookup returns CDR1 SGHRS and CDR2 YFSETQ. CDR3 size: 15 residues. In nucleotides, the CDR3 is TGCGCCAGCAGCCCTACAGGGGATAGCAATCAGCCCCAGCATTTT. Amino acid sequence: CASSPTGDSNQPQHF.

The gene calls are TRBV7-2 and TRBJ1-5, with D possibly matching TRBD1 (5 bases). Per germline, CDR1 SGHTA and CDR2 FQGNSA. This CDR3 has 16 amino acids. Trimming cost V 3 bases and J 11 bases, with 23 bases left between them. The chain's CDR3 is CASSFVGGGQPLAQHF. DNA for the CDR3: TGTGCCAGCAGCTTTGTTGGGGGAGGCCAGCCTCTAGCCCAGCATTTT.

The rearrangement joins TRBV6-6 to TRBJ2-7, with 9 bases that match TRBD2. The germline gives CDR1 MNHNY, CDR2 SVGAGI (reference sequence). The CDR3 consists of 14 residues. J was trimmed by 2 bases and V by 11 bases; bases with no gene match: 10. CDR3 loop: CASSRGLAPYEQYF. CDR3 coding DNA: TGTGCCTCGTCCCGGGGACTAGCCCCCTACGAGCAGTACTTC.